This T cell receptor beta chain was recorded in a study of T cells in women clearing cervical HPV infection. General observations from the study: Cases carried less TRBV6-7 than controls: about 0.1% versus 0.15%. CIN3+ cases had significantly higher TCR richness than controls; evenness did not differ.

The CDR3 length is 17 residues. Looked up from germline, CDR1 is SGHVS and CDR2 is FNYEAQ. V lost 5 bases and J lost 0; bases outside the gene matches: 6. Measured with immunoSEQ multiplex PCR; TCRdb has only the in-frame clones, and not every one. Found here are fewer than 25,000 clones; the top ten clones hold about 5%. A note on this clone: No antigen is known for it. The CDR3 end falls 3 residues outside the read, so it is completed with the germline J gene.

This receptor was obtained from a woman aged 18 to 69 with a cervical HPV16 infection that either progressed to CIN3+ or cleared (not recorded which). The rearrangement links TRBV7-6 to TRBJ2-3; 12 bases line up with TRBD2. Input material: blood buffy coat. CDR3 sequence: CASSLLAGGYSTDTQYF. The CDR3 bases that were read are TGTGCCAGCAGCCTCCTAGCGGGGGGGTATAGCACAGATACG.